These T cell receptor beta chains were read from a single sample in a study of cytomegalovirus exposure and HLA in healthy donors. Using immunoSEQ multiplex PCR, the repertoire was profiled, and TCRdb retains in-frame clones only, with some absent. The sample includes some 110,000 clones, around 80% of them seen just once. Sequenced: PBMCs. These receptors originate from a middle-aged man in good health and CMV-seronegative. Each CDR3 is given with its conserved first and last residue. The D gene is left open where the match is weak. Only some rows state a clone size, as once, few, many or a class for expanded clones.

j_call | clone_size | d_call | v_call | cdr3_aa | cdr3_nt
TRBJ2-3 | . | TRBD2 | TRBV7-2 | CASSPNSGGTDTQYF | TGTGCCAGCAGCCCCAATAGCGGGGGCACAGATACGCAGTATTTT
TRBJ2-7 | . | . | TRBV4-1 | CASSQGTSSYEQYF | TGCGCCAGCAGCCAAGGTACCAGCTCCTACGAGCAGTACTTC
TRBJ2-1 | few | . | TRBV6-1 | CASSEGPGSYNEQFF | TGTGCCAGCAGTGAAGGCCCGGGGTCCTACAATGAGCAGTTCTTC
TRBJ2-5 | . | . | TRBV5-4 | CASSLALGVGTQYF | TGTGCCAGCAGCTTGGCCCTAGGAGTTGGGACCCAGTACTTC
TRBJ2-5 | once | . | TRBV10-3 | CAISERAGETQYF | TGTGCCATCAGTGAGAGGGCGGGAGAGACCCAGTACTTC
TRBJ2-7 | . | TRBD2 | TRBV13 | CASSSSGGGNYEQYF | TGTGCCAGCAGTTCAAGCGGGGGGGGTAACTACGAGCAGTACTTC
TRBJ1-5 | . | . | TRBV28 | CASQDQGNQPQHF | TGTGCCAGCCAAGATCAGGGTAATCAGCCCCAGCATTTT
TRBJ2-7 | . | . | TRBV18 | CASQARREAYEQYF | TGTGCCAGCCAAGCACGTCGCGAAGCCTACGAGCAGTACTTC
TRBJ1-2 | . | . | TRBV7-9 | CASSDNRAGYGYTF | TGTGCCAGCAGCGACAACAGGGCCGGCTATGGCTACACCTTC
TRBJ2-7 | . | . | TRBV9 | CASSVTGVGEQYF | TGTGCCAGCAGCGTCACGGGGGTGGGCGAGCAGTACTTC
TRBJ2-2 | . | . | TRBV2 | CASSEGGHTGELFF | TGTGCCAGCAGTGAGGGGGGGCACACCGGGGAGCTGTTTTTT
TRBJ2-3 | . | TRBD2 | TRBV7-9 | CSSSKGLAEADTQYF | TGTTCCAGCAGCAAAGGACTAGCGGAAGCAGATACGCAGTATTTT
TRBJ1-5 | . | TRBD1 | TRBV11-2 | CASSIGTGGVNQPQHF | TGTGCCAGCAGCATAGGGACAGGGGGCGTCAATCAGCCCCAGCATTTT
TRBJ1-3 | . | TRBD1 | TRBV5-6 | CASSSLDRDSGNTIYF | TGTGCCAGCAGCTCACTTGACCGGGACAGCGGAAACACCATATATTTT
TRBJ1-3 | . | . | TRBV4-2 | CASSHSMGGSGNTIYF | TGTGCCAGCAGCCATTCCATGGGGGGCTCTGGAAACACCATATATTTT
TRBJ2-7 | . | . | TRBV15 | CATSREDSRLAHEQYF | TGTGCCACCAGCAGAGAGGACAGTCGGTTGGCCCACGAGCAGTACTTC
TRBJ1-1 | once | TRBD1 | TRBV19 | CASRDRGNTEAFF | TGTGCCAGTAGGGACAGGGGGAACACTGAAGCTTTCTTT
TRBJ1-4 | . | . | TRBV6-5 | CASSYDGVGEKLFF | TGTGCCAGCAGTTACGACGGGGTGGGGGAAAAACTGTTTTTT
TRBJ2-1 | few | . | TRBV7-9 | CASSSLTQTAYNEQFF | TGTGCCAGCAGCTCCCTTACCCAGACAGCCTACAATGAGCAGTTCTTC
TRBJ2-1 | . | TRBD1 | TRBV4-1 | CASSQARTGSNEQFF | TGCGCCAGCAGCCAGGCCCGGACAGGGAGCAATGAGCAGTTCTTC
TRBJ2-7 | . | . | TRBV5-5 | CASSATGTYEQYF | TGTGCCAGCAGCGCGACAGGAACCTACGAGCAGTACTTC
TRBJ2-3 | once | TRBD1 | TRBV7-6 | CASSDGTGVPTDTQYF | TGTGCCAGCAGCGACGGGACAGGGGTACCCACAGATACGCAGTATTTT
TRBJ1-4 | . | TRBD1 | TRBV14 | CASSQRTGENEKLFF | TGTGCCAGCAGCCAACGGACAGGGGAGAATGAAAAACTGTTTTTT
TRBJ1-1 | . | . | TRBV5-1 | CASSLIPVLNTEAFF | TGCGCCAGCAGCTTGATACCGGTATTGAACACTGAAGCTTTCTTT
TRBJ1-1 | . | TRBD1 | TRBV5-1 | CASRGDRYTEAFF | TGCGCCAGCAGGGGGGACAGATACACTGAAGCTTTCTTT
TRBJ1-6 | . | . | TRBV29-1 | CSVRWGGRNSPLHF | TGCAGCGTCCGGTGGGGGGGGCGAAATTCACCCCTCCACTTT
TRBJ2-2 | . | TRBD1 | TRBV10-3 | CAIRETGPGELFF | TGTGCCATCAGAGAGACAGGGCCCGGGGAGCTGTTTTTT
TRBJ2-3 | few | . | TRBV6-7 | CASSYGGGPTDTQYF | TGTGCCAGCAGTTACGGGGGGGGCCCCACAGATACGCAGTATTTT
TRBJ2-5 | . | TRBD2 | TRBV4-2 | CASSLGLARETQYF | TGTGCCAGCAGCCTCGGACTAGCTCGGGAGACCCAGTACTTC
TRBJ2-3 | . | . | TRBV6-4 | CASSDSPTSGGLDTQYF | TGTGCCAGCAGTGACTCACCCACATCGGGGGGCCTAGATACGCAGTATTTT
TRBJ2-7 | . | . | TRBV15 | CATSRDRTSYEQYF | TGTGCCACCAGCCGTGACAGGACCTCCTACGAGCAGTACTTC
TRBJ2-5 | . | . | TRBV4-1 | CASSQDGLNPTETQYF | TGCGCCAGCAGCCAAGACGGACTCAACCCTACCGAGACCCAGTACTTC
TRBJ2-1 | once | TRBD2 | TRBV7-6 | CASSLEYGLAGGYNEQFF | TGTGCCAGCAGCTTAGAGTATGGTCTAGCGGGGGGCTACAATGAGCAGTTCTTC
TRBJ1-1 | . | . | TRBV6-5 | CASRVGTEAFF | TGTGCCAGCAGGGTCGGGACTGAAGCTTTCTTT
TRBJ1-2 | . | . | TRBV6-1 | CASSEEGVGGYTF | TGTGCCAGCAGTGAGGAAGGGGTGGGAGGCTACACCTTC
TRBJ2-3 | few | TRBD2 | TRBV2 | CASSVGLADTQYF | TGTGCCAGCAGCGTGGGACTAGCGGATACGCAGTATTTT
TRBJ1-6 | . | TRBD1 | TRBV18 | CASSPTGPSSYNSPLHF | TGTGCCAGCTCACCGACAGGGCCGAGCTCCTATAATTCACCCCTCCACTTT
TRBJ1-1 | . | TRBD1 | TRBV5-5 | CASSVRDSPTEAFF | TGTGCCAGTAGCGTCCGGGACAGCCCCACTGAAGCTTTCTTT
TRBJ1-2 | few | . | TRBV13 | CASSLGRGNYGYTF | TGTGCCAGCAGCTTAGGTAGGGGGAACTATGGCTACACCTTC
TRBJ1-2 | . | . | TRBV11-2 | CASSPGYRGNYGYTF | TGTGCCAGCAGCCCTGGGTATCGGGGAAACTATGGCTACACCTTC
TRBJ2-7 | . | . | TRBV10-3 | CAISAPTDALYEQYF | TGTGCCATCAGTGCCCCGACTGATGCTCTCTACGAGCAGTACTTC
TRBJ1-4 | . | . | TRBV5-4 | CASSVTGGLGEKLFF | TGTGCCAGCAGCGTAACGGGGGGGCTAGGCGAAAAACTGTTTTTT
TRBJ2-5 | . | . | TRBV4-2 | CASSQVQGPQETQYF | TGTGCCAGCAGCCAAGTCCAGGGGCCCCAAGAGACCCAGTACTTC
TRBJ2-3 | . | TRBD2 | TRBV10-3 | CAISGLAGGVDTQYF | TGTGCCATCAGCGGACTAGCGGGGGGCGTAGATACGCAGTATTTT
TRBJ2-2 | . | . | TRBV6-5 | CASTRAGESGELFF | TGTGCCAGCACTCGGGCAGGGGAATCCGGGGAGCTGTTTTTT
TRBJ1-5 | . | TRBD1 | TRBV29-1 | CSVEDRGPGPQHF | TGCAGCGTTGAAGACAGGGGGCCGGGGCCCCAGCATTTT
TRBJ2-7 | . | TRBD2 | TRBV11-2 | CASSLGGLGYEQYF | TGTGCCAGCAGCTTAGGAGGACTAGGCTACGAGCAGTACTTC
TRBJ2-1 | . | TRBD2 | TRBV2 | CASSFGTSGSYNEQFF | TGTGCCAGCAGTTTCGGGACTAGCGGCTCCTACAATGAGCAGTTCTTC
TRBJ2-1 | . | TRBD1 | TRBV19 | CASSPSGQGAINEQFF | TGTGCCAGTAGTCCCTCGGGACAGGGGGCAATCAATGAGCAGTTCTTC
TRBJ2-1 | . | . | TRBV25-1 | CASSESGKGGRGEQFF | TGTGCCAGCAGTGAATCTGGGAAGGGAGGTCGCGGGGAGCAGTTCTTC
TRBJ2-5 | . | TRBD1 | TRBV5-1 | CASSFVGTAQETQYF | TGCGCCAGCAGCTTCGTAGGGACAGCCCAAGAGACCCAGTACTTC
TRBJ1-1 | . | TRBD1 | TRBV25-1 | CASSDRLRTGGNTEAFF | TGTGCCAGCAGTGACCGACTCCGGACAGGGGGCAACACTGAAGCTTTCTTT
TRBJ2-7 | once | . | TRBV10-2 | CASSGDFYEQYF | TGCGCCAGCAGTGGGGACTTCTACGAGCAGTACTTC
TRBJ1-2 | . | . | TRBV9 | CASSPRPWAFYGYTF | TGTGCCAGCAGCCCCCGCCCTTGGGCCTTCTATGGCTACACCTTC
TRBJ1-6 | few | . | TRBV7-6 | CASSSRDKNSPLHF | TGTGCCAGCAGCTCCCGGGACAAAAATTCACCCCTCCACTTT